The present entry profiles one T cell receptor (beta chain) with its context. This clonotype was recorded a few times. The antigen this receptor binds is unknown. No quality values exist for individual bases; no much larger clone is one base distant. The entry originates in a study (dated by TCRdb to about 2015). Notes on the research overall: The study examined whether tumor-infiltrating Tregs in breast cancer are drawn from blood Tregs or arise in situ by conversion from other CD4+ T cell subsets.

Full-length TCR variable regions were amplified by 5' RACE PCR using constant-region reverse primers, and then by semi-nested PCR using Nested Universal Primer A. The ReliaPrep RNA Cell Miniprep System was used to extract total RNA, which was then reverse transcribed into 5'RACE-ready cDNA with the SMARTer RACE 5'/3' Kit. Multiplex adaptors were used to barcode full-length TCR alpha and beta libraries, and the barcoded libraries were sequenced on an Illumina MiSeq. On the authors' methods: For each of nine subset-tissue groups, sequencing data from the five patients were pooled, and the groups were compared by unsupervised clustering of TCR gene usage. The Morisita-Horn index was used to calculate repertoire similarity, with shared sequences weighted according to their contribution to each repertoire. TCRdb itself trimmed the public reads at Q25 with fastp, ran MiXCR and retained productive beta chains. All rows with the same CDR3 protein become a single entry with the most common DNA and genes. The V and J calls, along with clone size, are taken from TCRdb and not from the paper's own processing. The sample table holds tens of thousands of distinct CDR3 sequences, of which about 15% were seen once. Around 2.3% of the sample is taken by the ten largest.

V and J lose 5 bases and 0 bases, and a span of 10 bases separates them. The germline V gene sets CDR1 to MNHEY and CDR2 to SVGAGI. The CDR3 contains 14 residues, cysteine and phenylalanine counted. This entry keeps only the CDR3 DNA: 42 bases, framed from base 1. Broader findings and caveats from the paper: The TCR alpha and beta sequences of tumor-infiltrating Tregs showed the greatest overlap with tumor naive CD4+ T cells, followed by blood naive CD4+ T cells. The TCR gene usage of tumor memory CD4+ T cells clustered together with blood and lymph node memory CD4+ cells and with lymph node naive CD4+ cells. The larger-cohort validation was restricted to a single TCR beta V-J rearrangement rather than whole repertoires.

To purify naive CD4+ T cells, the Miltenyi Naive CD4+ T Cell Isolation kit was used, and CD25 microbeads served to deplete Tregs. Tregs, naive and memory CD4+ T cells from tumor, blood and ipsilateral draining lymph nodes of about five breast cancer patients underwent full-length TCR alpha and beta sequencing. Ficoll density gradient centrifugation was used to isolate mononuclear cells from either lymph nodes or 50 ml of peripheral blood. A purity exceeding 90% was confirmed by FACS for the sorted cell populations. Sequenced material: naive CD4+ T cells sorted from blood. The cell subset or site label for this specimen denotes: naive CD4+ T cells, CD4+CD45RA+CD25-. This TCR derives from a female donor with breast cancer. Here the chain combines TRBV6-5 and TRBJ1-2, and possibly TRBD1, on 5 matching bases. The sequenced DNA is TGTGCCAGCAGTGACCCGACAGCTAACTATGGCTACACCTTC. It encodes CASSDPTANYGYTF.